This is a list of T cell receptor beta chains from one sample in a study of T cell repertoires in cytomegalovirus infection. One entry per CDR3 protein results from TCRdb running MiXCR on the reads. The sample records around 740,000 distinct CDR3 sequences, 35% to 40% being singletons. The source material was PBMCs. These receptor sequences come from a human donor in good health (CMV status not recorded). Some clones in this sample may be carry-over from other donors' samples. CDR3s include the opening cysteine and the closing phenylalanine or tryptophan. The order of the fields is clone size, V gene, J gene, D gene, CDR3 protein, CDR3 DNA. D genes are given only for firm matches. Clone size is not always given. Where it is, it says once, few, many or a class for expanded clones.

.,TRBV29-1,TRBJ2-7,.,CSVQGQSSYEQYF,TGCAGCGTTCAAGGACAGAGCTCCTACGAGCAGTACTTC
.,TRBV20-1,TRBJ2-5,TRBD1,CSARDRHRGIGETQYF,TGCAGTGCTAGAGATAGGCACAGGGGGATTGGAGAGACCCAGTACTTC
many,TRBV10-3,TRBJ1-2,.,CAISGTAGPLNYGYTF,TGTGCCATCAGTGGAACCGCCGGCCCTCTCAACTATGGCTACACCTTC
.,TRBV7-8,TRBJ1-2,.,CDSSVPQGLGGYTF,TGTGACAGCAGCGTGCCACAGGGTTTAGGAGGATACACCTTC
.,TRBV4-1,TRBJ1-3,.,CASSQETGSGSSGNTIYF,TGCGCCAGCAGCCAAGAAACAGGGAGTGGGAGCTCTGGAAACACCATATATTTT
few,TRBV29-1,TRBJ2-7,.,CSVDTGRSYEQYF,TGCAGCGTTGACACGGGACGATCCTACGAGCAGTACTTC
.,TRBV6-2/TRBV6-3,TRBJ1-3,.,CASRFQGVTGNTIYF,TGTGCCAGCAGATTCCAGGGAGTTACTGGAAACACCATATATTTT
.,TRBV7-2,TRBJ1-5,.,CASSLVAFQPQHF,TGTGCCAGCAGCTTAGTCGCGTTTCAGCCCCAGCATTTT
few,TRBV12-3/TRBV12-4,TRBJ2-7,TRBD1,CASSSSPLGQINYEQYF,TGTGCCAGCAGTTCTAGCCCGCTGGGACAGATTAACTACGAGCAGTACTTC
.,TRBV28,TRBJ2-6,TRBD2,CASSFFVDREQRGANVLNF,TGTGCCAGCAGTTTTTTTGTAGACAGGGAGCAGCGGGGGGCCAACGTCCTGAATTTC
.,TRBV7-4,TRBJ2-5,TRBD2,CASSLVTSRETQYF,TGTGCCAGCAGCTTAGTGACTAGCCGAGAGACCCAGTACTTC
.,TRBV28,TRBJ2-1,.,CASISLRRGGRNEQFF,TGTGCCAGCATTTCCCTCCGACGTGGGGGCCGTAATGAGCAGTTCTTC
.,TRBV28,TRBJ2-1,.,CASSEISEPYNEQFF,TGTGCCAGCAGTGAGATTAGCGAGCCCTACAATGAGCAGTTCTTC
.,TRBV27,TRBJ2-7,.,CASSLGAQTYEQYF,TGTGCCAGCAGTTTAGGAGCCCAGACCTACGAGCAGTACTTC
.,TRBV4-1,TRBJ2-5,.,CASSQDQLQGVGETQYF,TGCGCCAGCAGCCAAGATCAATTGCAGGGTGTAGGAGAGACCCAGTACTTC
.,TRBV5-4,TRBJ2-5,.,CASSSQGERKTQYF,TGTGCCAGCAGCTCACAGGGTGAGAGAAAGACCCAGTACTTC
few,TRBV29-1,TRBJ1-2,.,CSVAHLAGGHGYTF,TGCAGCGTTGCCCACTTGGCTGGGGGTCATGGCTACACCTTC
few,TRBV18,TRBJ1-4,TRBD1,CASSSGTGVEKLFF,TGTGCCAGCTCTTCCGGGACAGGAGTTGAAAAACTGTTTTTT
.,TRBV29-1,TRBJ2-7,.,CSVLAGSYEQYF,TGCAGCGTTTTGGCCGGCTCCTACGAGCAGTACTTC
.,TRBV6-5,TRBJ2-5,.,CASRAFQETQYF,TGTGCCAGCAGGGCTTTCCAAGAGACCCAGTACTTC
.,TRBV2,TRBJ1-2,.,CASSEASGLGYTF,TGTGCCAGCAGTGAAGCCTCGGGACTGGGCTACACCTTC
many,TRBV12-3/TRBV12-4,TRBJ1-5,.,CASSLETGNQPQHF,TGTGCCAGCAGTTTAGAGACAGGTAATCAGCCCCAGCATTTT
.,TRBV9,TRBJ2-3,TRBD1,CASSGQGARADTQYF,TGTGCCAGCAGCGGACAGGGGGCGAGGGCAGATACGCAGTATTTT
.,TRBV29-1,TRBJ2-1,TRBD2,CSVEASGGFYNEQFF,TGCAGCGTTGAAGCTAGCGGGGGTTTCTACAATGAGCAGTTCTTC